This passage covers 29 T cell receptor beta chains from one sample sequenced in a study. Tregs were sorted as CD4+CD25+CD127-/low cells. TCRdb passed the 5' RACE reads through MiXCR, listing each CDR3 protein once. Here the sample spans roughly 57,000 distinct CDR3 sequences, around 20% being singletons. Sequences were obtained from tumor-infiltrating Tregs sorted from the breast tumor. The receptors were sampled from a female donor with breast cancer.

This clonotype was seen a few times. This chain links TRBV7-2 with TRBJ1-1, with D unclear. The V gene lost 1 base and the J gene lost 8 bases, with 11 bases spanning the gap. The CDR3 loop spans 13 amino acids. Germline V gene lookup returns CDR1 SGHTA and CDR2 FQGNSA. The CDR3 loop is CASSLGPAAEAFF. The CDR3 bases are TGTGCCAGCAGCTTAGGGCCGGCAGCAGAAGCTTTCTTT.

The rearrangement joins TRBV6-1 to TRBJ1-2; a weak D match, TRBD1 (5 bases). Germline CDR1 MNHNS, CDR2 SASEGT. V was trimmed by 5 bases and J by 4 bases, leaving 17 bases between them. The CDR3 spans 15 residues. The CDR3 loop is CASSPRAAGIYGYTF. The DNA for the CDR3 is TGTGCCAGCAGTCCCCGGGCGGCAGGGATCTATGGCTACACCTTC.

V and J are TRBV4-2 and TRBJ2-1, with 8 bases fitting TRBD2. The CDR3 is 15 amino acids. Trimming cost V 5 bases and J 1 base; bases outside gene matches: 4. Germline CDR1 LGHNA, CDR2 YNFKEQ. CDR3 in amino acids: CASSSIAGSYNEQFF. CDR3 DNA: TGTGCCAGCAGCTCTATAGCGGGATCCTACAATGAGCAGTTCTTC.

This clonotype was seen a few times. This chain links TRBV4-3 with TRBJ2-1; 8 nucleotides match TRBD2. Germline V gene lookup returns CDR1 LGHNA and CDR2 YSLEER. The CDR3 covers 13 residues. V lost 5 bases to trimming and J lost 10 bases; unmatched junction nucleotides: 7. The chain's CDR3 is CASSSRGGGEQFF. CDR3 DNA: TGCGCCAGCAGCTCCCGGGGGGGCGGGGAGCAGTTCTTC.

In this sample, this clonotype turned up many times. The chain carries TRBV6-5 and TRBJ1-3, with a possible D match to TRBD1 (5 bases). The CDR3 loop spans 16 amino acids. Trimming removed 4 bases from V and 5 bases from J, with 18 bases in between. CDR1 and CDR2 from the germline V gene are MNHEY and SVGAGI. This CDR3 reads CASSSRRGEYRNTIYF. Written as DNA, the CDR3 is TGTGCCAGCAGTTCCCGTCGGGGGGAGTACCGAAACACCATATATTTT.

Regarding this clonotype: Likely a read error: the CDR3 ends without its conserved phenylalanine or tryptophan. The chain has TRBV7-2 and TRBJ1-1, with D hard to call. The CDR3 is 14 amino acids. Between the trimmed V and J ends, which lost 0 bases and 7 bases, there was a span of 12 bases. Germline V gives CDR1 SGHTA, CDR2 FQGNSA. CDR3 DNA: TGTGCCAGCAGCTTAGCGGGGAATCGAGTTGAAGCTTTCCTT. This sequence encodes CASSLAGNRVEAFL.

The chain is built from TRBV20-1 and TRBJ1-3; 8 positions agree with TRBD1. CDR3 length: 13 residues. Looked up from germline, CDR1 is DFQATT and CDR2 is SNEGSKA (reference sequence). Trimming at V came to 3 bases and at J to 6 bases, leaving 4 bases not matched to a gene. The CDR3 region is CSASRQGPNTIYF. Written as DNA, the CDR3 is TGCAGTGCTAGTAGACAGGGGCCAAACACCATATATTTT.

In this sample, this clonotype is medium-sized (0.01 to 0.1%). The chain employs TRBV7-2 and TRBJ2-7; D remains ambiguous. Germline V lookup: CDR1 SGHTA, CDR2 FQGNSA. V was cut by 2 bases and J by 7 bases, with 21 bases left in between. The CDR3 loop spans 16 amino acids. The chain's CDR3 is CASSLLFPAHGPEQYF. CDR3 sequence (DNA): TGTGCCAGCAGCTTATTATTTCCAGCCCACGGACCGGAGCAGTACTTC.

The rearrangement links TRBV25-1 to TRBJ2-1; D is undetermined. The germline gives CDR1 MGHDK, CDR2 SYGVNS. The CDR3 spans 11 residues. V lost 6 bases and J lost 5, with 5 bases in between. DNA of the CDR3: TGTGCCAGCAGGAGGAACAATGAGCAGTTCTTC. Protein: CASRRNNEQFF. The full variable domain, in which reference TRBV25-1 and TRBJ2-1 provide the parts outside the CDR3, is EADIYQTPRYLVIGTGKKITLECSQTMGHDKMYWYQQDPGMELHLIHYSYGVNSTEKGDLSSESTVSRIRTEHFPLTLESARPSHTSQYLCASRRNNEQFFGPGTRLTVL.

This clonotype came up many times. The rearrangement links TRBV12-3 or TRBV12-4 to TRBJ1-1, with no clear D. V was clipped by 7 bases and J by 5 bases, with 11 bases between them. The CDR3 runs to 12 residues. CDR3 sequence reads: CASTRYGTEAFF. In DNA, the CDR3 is TGTGCCAGCACCAGGTACGGGACTGAAGCTTTCTTT.

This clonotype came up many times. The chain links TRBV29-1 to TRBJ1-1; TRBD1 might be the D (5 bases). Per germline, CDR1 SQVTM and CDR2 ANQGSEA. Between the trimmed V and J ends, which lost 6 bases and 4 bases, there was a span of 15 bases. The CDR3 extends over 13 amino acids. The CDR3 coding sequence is TGCAGCGTACTCGCCGGGGGGACCACTGAAGCTTTCTTT. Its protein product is CSVLAGGTTEAFF.

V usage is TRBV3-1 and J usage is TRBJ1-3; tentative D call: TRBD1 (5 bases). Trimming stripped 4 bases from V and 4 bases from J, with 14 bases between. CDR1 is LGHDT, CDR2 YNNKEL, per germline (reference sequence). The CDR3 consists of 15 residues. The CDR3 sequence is CASSRAEGLGNTIYF. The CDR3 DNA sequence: TGTGCCAGCAGCCGCGCCGAGGGGTTGGGAAACACCATATATTTT.

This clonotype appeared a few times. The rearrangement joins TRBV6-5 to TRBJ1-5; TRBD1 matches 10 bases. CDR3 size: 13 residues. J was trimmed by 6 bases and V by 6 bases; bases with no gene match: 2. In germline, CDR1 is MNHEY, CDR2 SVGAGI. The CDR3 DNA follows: TGTGCCAGCAGAAGACAGGGGGCTCAGCCCCAGCATTTT. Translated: CASRRQGAQPQHF.

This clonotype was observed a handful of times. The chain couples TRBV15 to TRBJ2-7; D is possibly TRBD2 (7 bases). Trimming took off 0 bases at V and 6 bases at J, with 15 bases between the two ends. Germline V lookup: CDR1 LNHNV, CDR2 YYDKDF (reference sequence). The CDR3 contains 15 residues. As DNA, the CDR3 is TGTGCCACCAGCAGAGAAGGGGGGGGTTCTATCGAGCAGTACTTC. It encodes CATSREGGGSIEQYF.

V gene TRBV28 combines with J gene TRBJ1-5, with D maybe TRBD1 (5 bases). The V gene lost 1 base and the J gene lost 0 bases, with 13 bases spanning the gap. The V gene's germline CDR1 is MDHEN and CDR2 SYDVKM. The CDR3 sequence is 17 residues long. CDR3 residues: CASSLSRSRASNQPQHF. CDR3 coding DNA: TGTGCCAGCAGTTTATCGAGGTCCAGGGCTAGCAATCAGCCCCAGCATTTT.

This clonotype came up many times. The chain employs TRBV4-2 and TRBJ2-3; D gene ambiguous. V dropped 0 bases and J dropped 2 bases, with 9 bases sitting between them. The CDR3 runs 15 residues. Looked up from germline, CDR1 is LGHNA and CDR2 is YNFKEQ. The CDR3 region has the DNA TGTGCCAGCAGCCAAGATCGGCGGCTCACAGATACGCAGTATTTT. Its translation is CASSQDRRLTDTQYF.

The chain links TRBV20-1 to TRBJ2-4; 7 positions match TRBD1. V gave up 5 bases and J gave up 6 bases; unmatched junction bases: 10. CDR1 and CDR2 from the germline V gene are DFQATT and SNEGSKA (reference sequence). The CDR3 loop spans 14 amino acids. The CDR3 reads CSARDSDGVNIQYF. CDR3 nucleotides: TGCAGTGCTCGGGACAGTGATGGGGTAAACATTCAGTACTTC.

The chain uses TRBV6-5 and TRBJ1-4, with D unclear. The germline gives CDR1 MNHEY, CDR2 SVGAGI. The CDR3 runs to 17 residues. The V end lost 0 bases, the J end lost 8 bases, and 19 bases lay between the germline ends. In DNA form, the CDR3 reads TGTGCCAGCAGTTACTCTAAGTCGGCGCAGACCCTGGAAAAACTGTTTTTT. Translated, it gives CASSYSKSAQTLEKLFF.

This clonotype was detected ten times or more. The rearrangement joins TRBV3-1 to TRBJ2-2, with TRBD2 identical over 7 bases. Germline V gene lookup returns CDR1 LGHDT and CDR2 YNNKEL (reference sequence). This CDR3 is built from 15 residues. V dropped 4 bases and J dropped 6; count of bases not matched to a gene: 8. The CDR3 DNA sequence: TGTGCCAGCAGCCCCCGGACTAGTGTGGCCGGGGAGCTGTTTTTT. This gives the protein CASSPRTSVAGELFF.

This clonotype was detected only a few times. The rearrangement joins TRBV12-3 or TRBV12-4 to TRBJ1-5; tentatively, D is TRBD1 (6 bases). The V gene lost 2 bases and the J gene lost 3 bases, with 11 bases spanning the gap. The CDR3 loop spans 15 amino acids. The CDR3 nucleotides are TGTGCCAGCAGTTTATGGGGGGCAGACAATCAGCCCCAGCATTTT. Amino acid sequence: CASSLWGADNQPQHF.

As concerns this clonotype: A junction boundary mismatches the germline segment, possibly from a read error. The CDR3 coding sequence is TGCAGTGCTAGCTCCCAGTCCGGGTATGGCTACACCTTT. This sequence encodes CSASSQSGYGYTF. The J gene is TRBJ1-2, the V gene TRBV20-1; D is uncertain. The germline CDR1 and CDR2 sequences are DFQATT and SNEGSKA (reference sequence). The CDR3 has 13 residues.

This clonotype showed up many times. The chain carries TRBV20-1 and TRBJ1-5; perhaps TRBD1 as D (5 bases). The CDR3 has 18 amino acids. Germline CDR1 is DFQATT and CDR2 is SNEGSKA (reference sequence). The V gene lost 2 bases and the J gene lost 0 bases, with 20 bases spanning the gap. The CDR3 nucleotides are TGCAGTGCTAGACAGGGCCGATTTTCCGTGTATAGCAATCAGCCCCAGCATTTT. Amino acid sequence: CSARQGRFSVYSNQPQHF.

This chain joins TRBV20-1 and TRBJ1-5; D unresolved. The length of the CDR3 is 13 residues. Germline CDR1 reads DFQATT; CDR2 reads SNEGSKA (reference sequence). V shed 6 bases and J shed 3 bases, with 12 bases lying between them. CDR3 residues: CSAPWQVNQPQHF. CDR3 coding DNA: TGCAGTGCCCCGTGGCAGGTCAATCAGCCCCAGCATTTT.

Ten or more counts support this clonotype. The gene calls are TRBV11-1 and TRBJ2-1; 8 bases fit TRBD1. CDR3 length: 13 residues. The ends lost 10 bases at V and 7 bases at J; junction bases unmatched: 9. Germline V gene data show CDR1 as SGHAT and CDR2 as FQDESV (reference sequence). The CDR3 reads CATGQGSWNEQFF. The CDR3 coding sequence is TGTGCCACCGGACAGGGTAGTTGGAATGAGCAGTTCTTC. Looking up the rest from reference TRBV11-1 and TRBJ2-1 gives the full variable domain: EAEVAQSPRYKITEKSQAVAFWCDPISGHATLYWYRQILGQGPELLVQFQDESVVDDSQLPKDRFSAERLKGVDSTLKIQPAELGDSAMYLCATGQGSWNEQFFGPGTRLTVL.

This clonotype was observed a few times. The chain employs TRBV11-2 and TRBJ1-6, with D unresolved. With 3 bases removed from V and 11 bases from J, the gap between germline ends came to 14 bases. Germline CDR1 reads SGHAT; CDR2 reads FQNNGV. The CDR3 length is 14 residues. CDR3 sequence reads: CASSLSADGPPLHF. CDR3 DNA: TGTGCCAGCAGCTTGTCGGCGGACGGGCCACCCCTCCACTTT.

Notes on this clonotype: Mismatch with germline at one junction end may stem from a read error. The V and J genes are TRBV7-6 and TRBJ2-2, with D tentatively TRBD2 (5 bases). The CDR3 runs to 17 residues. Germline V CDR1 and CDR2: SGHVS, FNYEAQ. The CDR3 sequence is CASSLAAVVGGTGEPFF. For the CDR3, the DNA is TGTGCCAGCAGCTTAGCGGCAGTCGTAGGAGGCACCGGGGAGCCGTTTTTT. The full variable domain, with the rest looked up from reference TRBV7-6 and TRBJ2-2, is GAGVSQSPRYKVTKRGQDVALRCDPISGHVSLYWYRQALGQGPEFLTYFNYEAQQDKSGLPNDRFSAERPEGSISTLTIQRTEQRDSAMYRCASSLAAVVGGTGEPFFGEGSRLTVL.

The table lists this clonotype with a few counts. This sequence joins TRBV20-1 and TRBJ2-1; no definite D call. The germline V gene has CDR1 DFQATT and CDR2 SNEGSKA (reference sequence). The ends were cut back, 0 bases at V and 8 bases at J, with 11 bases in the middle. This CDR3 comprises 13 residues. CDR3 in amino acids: CSARDRLSDEQFF. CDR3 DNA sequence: TGCAGTGCTAGAGATCGGTTATCTGATGAGCAGTTCTTC.

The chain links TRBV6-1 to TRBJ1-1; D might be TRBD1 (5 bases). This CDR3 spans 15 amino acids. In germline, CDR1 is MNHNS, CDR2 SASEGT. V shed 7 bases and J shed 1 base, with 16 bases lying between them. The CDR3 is CASTVGGAQNTEAFF. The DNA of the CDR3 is TGTGCCAGCACTGTGGGAGGGGCGCAGAACACTGAAGCTTTCTTT.

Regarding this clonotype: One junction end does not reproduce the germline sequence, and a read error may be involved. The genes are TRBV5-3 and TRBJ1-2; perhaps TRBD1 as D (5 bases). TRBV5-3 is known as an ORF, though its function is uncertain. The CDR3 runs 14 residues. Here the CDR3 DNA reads TGTGCCAGAAGCCCCGACAGCCTTAACTATGGCTACGCCTTC. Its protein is CARSPDSLNYGYAF.